The rows below give T cell receptor beta chains drawn from one sample of a study of T-cell memory formation after mild COVID-19. TCRdb recomputed calls from the 5' RACE reads with MiXCR, one row per CDR3 protein. This sample has roughly 300,000 distinct CDR3 sequences, with about 13% found just once. The material sequenced was PBMCs or a T cell subset sorted from them (not recorded which). The origin of the receptors is a man younger than 35 who had mild COVID-19 (a few samples of this study predate the infection). Cell type and time point are not known. Both conserved end residues are part of each CDR3. Each record gives: D gene, clone size, J gene, V gene, CDR3 DNA, CDR3 protein. The D gene is left open where the match is weak. Clone size is stated in some rows and not others, as once, few, many or a class when expanded.

NA,NA,TRBJ1-1,TRBV3-1,TGTGCCAGCAGCCAAAGGTCACAGGGACCCATGAACACTGAAGCTTTCTTT,CASSQRSQGPMNTEAFF
NA,NA,TRBJ1-1,TRBV7-3,TGTGCCAGCAGCTGGACCCATCGGGCAGAGAACACTGAAGCTTTCTTT,CASSWTHRAENTEAFF
NA,NA,TRBJ2-5,TRBV12-3/TRBV12-4,TGTGCCAGCACCAACGTGGGGGTAGAGACCCAGTACTTC,CASTNVGVETQYF
NA,NA,TRBJ2-5,TRBV7-9,TGTGCCAGCAGCTTTGGCGGTAGGGGGGAGACCCAGTACTTC,CASSFGGRGETQYF
TRBD1,once,TRBJ2-1,TRBV6-5,TGTGCCAGCAGTTACTCCGACAGGGAGCCTTACAATGAGCAGTTCTTC,CASSYSDREPYNEQFF
NA,NA,TRBJ2-3,TRBV4-1,TGCGCCAGCAGCCAAGATAGTGGCATCACAGATACGCAGTATTTT,CASSQDSGITDTQYF
NA,NA,TRBJ2-3,TRBV7-2,TGTGCCAGCAGCTCTCCTCGGACAGCCACAGATACGCAGTATTTT,CASSSPRTATDTQYF
NA,NA,TRBJ2-4,TRBV12-3/TRBV12-4,TGTGCCAGCAGTTTCGTGACCCTTGCCAAAAACATTCAGTACTTC,CASSFVTLAKNIQYF
NA,few,TRBJ2-3,TRBV5-4,TGTGCCAGCAGCTGGTGGCCAGATACGCAGTATTTT,CASSWWPDTQYF
TRBD1,few,TRBJ2-7,TRBV7-2,TGTGCCAGCAGCTTAGACAGGGGGCCCGAGCAGTACTTC,CASSLDRGPEQYF
NA,NA,TRBJ2-1,TRBV9,TGTGCCAGCAGCGTGTTAGCGAGCAAATACTACAATGAGCAGTTCTTC,CASSVLASKYYNEQFF
NA,many,TRBJ2-3,TRBV5-4,TGTGCCAGCACCGACCCATCTACGACAGATACGCAGTATTTT,CASTDPSTTDTQYF
NA,NA,TRBJ2-3,TRBV6-5,TGTGCCAGCAGTTCTCGGACCGTTAGCACAGATACGCAGTATTTT,CASSSRTVSTDTQYF
NA,NA,TRBJ1-1,TRBV5-1,TGCGCCAGCAGCTTCATAACGGATACCTGGAACACTGAAGCTTTCTTT,CASSFITDTWNTEAFF
NA,NA,TRBJ2-3,TRBV5-6,TGTGCCAGCAGTGACAAGCGAGTCAGTAGCACAGATACGCAGTATTTT,CASSDKRVSSTDTQYF
NA,NA,TRBJ2-1,TRBV9,TGTGCCAGCAGCGTAGAGGCTGGGGGCACTCCGCGGGAGCAGTTCTTC,CASSVEAGGTPREQFF
NA,few,TRBJ2-7,TRBV6-2/TRBV6-3,TGTGCCAGCAGTTCTCAGGGGAGGACCTACGAGCAGTACTTC,CASSSQGRTYEQYF
TRBD1,few,TRBJ1-3,TRBV5-6,TGTGCCAGCGTTGGACAGGGGCTAAACACCATATATTTT,CASVGQGLNTIYF
TRBD2,few,TRBJ2-3,TRBV20-1,TGCAGTGCGGACGGGGGGACCCGGGTCACAGATACGCAGTATTTT,CSADGGTRVTDTQYF
TRBD1,many,TRBJ2-5,TRBV10-3,TGTGCCATCAGGATGGACAGGGTATGGGAGACCCAGTACTTC,CAIRMDRVWETQYF
NA,NA,TRBJ1-5,TRBV12-5,TGTGCTAGTGGTTCCTGGGGGCATGATAGCAATCAGCCCCAGCATTTT,CASGSWGHDSNQPQHF
NA,NA,TRBJ1-6,TRBV27,TGTGCCAGCAAAGGGGTAGGGTCACCCCTCCACTTT,CASKGVGSPLHF
TRBD2,NA,TRBJ2-5,TRBV20-1,TGCAGTGCTAGACCCGCAGGGAGGGTACTAGAGACCCAGTACTTC,CSARPAGRVLETQYF
NA,NA,TRBJ2-1,TRBV7-3,TGTGCCAGCAGCAGTAGGGGGGGCCCCTACAATGAGCAGTTCTTC,CASSSRGGPYNEQFF
NA,NA,TRBJ2-5,TRBV5-1,TGCGCCAGCAGCCTGGGCAGATCCAAAGAGACCCAGTACTTC,CASSLGRSKETQYF
NA,few,TRBJ2-3,TRBV4-1,TGCGCCAGCAGTCACTTCAGGGTCGAGTCAGATACGCAGTATTTT,CASSHFRVESDTQYF
TRBD2,few,TRBJ2-3,TRBV4-2,TGTGCCAGCAGCCAAGGCCCTAGCGGGAGTAGCACAGATACGCAGTATTTT,CASSQGPSGSSTDTQYF
NA,few,TRBJ2-7,TRBV5-8,TGTGCCAGCAGATACAGGGCCCACGAGCAGTACTTC,CASRYRAHEQYF
TRBD1,few,TRBJ1-1,TRBV6-5,TGTGCCAGCAGTTGGTCCGCCCTGTATCGGACAGGGCGGGAGGGCACTGAAGCTTTCTTT,CASSWSALYRTGREGTEAFF
TRBD1,NA,TRBJ1-2,TRBV4-1,TGCGCCAGCAGCCACGGACAGGGCCAGCCCCCTTATGGCTACACCTTC,CASSHGQGQPPYGYTF
NA,NA,TRBJ1-6,TRBV7-8,TGTGCCAGCAGCTTTTGGGGCGCTTCACCCCTCCACTTT,CASSFWGASPLHF
NA,few,TRBJ1-6,TRBV9,TGTGCCAGCAGCGTAGGAGGAGGTTCCAATAATTCACCCCTCCACTTT,CASSVGGGSNNSPLHF
TRBD2,few,TRBJ2-7,TRBV6-2/TRBV6-3,TGTGCCAGCAGTAACACAGGACTAGCGGGACGATACTACGAGCAGTACTTC,CASSNTGLAGRYYEQYF
NA,few,TRBJ2-3,TRBV6-5,TGTGCCAGCAGTTACTCTGTCAAGGACTACACAGATACGCAGTATTTT,CASSYSVKDYTDTQYF
NA,NA,TRBJ1-5,TRBV2,TGTGCCAGCAGCCCGGGCCTTGCCTCAAGGGCAAATCAGCCCCAGCATTTT,CASSPGLASRANQPQHF
NA,NA,TRBJ1-2,TRBV29-1,TGCAGCGTTGAAAAGGGGGGCATAAACTATGGCTACACCTTC,CSVEKGGINYGYTF
NA,many,TRBJ2-7,TRBV29-1,TGCAGCGGGGTTTTCGGAGTCTACGAGCAGTACTTC,CSGVFGVYEQYF
NA,NA,TRBJ2-1,TRBV5-1,TGCGCCAGCAGCACGGGGCCGTTTATGACCTCCTACAATGAGCAGTTCTTC,CASSTGPFMTSYNEQFF
NA,NA,TRBJ2-2,TRBV4-3,TGCGCCAGCAGCCAAGATCCGGCGGGGGCTTCGGTGGAGCTGTTTTTT,CASSQDPAGASVELFF
NA,few,TRBJ2-1,TRBV7-2,TGTGCCAGCAGCAACACTGTCCCGAATGAGCAGTTCTTC,CASSNTVPNEQFF
TRBD2,many,TRBJ2-3,TRBV12-3/TRBV12-4,TGTGCCAGCACCCTGGTCGGGGCTAGCGGGGCGGCGCAGTATTTT,CASTLVGASGAAQYF
NA,NA,TRBJ2-3,TRBV4-3,TGCGCCAGCAGCCAAGAAGGCAGGGCCGGCACAGATACGCAGTATTTT,CASSQEGRAGTDTQYF
NA,NA,TRBJ2-5,TRBV20-1,TGCAGTGCTAGTCTACCCCCCCAGACCCAGTACTTC,CSASLPPQTQYF
NA,few,TRBJ2-1,TRBV2,TGTGCCAGCACAGGGGCATGGAGTGGTGAGCAGTTCTTC,CASTGAWSGEQFF
NA,NA,TRBJ2-7,TRBV6-2/TRBV6-3,TGTGCCAGCAGTTTCAACTCCTACGAGCAGTACTTC,CASSFNSYEQYF
TRBD2,NA,TRBJ2-1,TRBV28,TGTGCCAGCAAAACCCCGGGGGGGGGCGATGAGCAGTTCTTC,CASKTPGGGDEQFF
NA,few,TRBJ1-2,TRBV20-1,TGCAGTGCTCTTCGGGGTTCTGGCTACACCTTC,CSALRGSGYTF
TRBD2,few,TRBJ2-3,TRBV5-6,TGTGCCAGCAGCCACGGCGGGGGGACATCAGATACGCAGTATTTT,CASSHGGGTSDTQYF
NA,few,TRBJ2-2,TRBV7-9,TGTGCCAGCAGCTTACGCACAGGGGGGGCCGGGGAGCTGTTTTTT,CASSLRTGGAGELFF
NA,many,TRBJ2-4,TRBV6-2/TRBV6-3,TGTGCCACCAGCATGGATTCAGCCAAAAACATTCAGTACTTC,CATSMDSAKNIQYF
NA,NA,TRBJ1-1,TRBV5-1,TGCGCCAGCAGCTTGGCAGGGTGGGTAGAGAACACTGAAGCTTTCTTT,CASSLAGWVENTEAFF
TRBD1,NA,TRBJ2-6,TRBV2,TGTGCCAGCAGTGGGACAGGGGGCGCTGGGGCCAACGTCCTGACTTTC,CASSGTGGAGANVLTF
NA,NA,TRBJ1-2,TRBV18,TGTGCCAGCTCACCACAGTTGGGGACTAACTATGGCTACACCTTC,CASSPQLGTNYGYTF
NA,few,TRBJ1-2,TRBV6-2/TRBV6-3,TGTGCCAGCAGTTACTCGGCCTACAGGGAGTACGACACCTTC,CASSYSAYREYDTF
NA,NA,TRBJ2-7,TRBV4-2,TGTGCCAGCAGCCAAGATCTGCCAGGAACAGGGCTCAACGAGCAGTACTTC,CASSQDLPGTGLNEQYF
NA,many,TRBJ2-3,TRBV7-2,TGTGCCAGCAGCTCCCCGGGAAATACGCAGTATTTT,CASSSPGNTQYF
TRBD1,NA,TRBJ1-5,TRBV5-6,TGTGCCAGCAGCCAGCGGACAGGGATTCAGCCCCAGCATTTT,CASSQRTGIQPQHF
TRBD2,few,TRBJ2-3,TRBV4-3,TGCGCCAGCAGCCAAGATCGGGCCAGCGGGGGGATTCGGGGCACAGATACGCAGTATTTT,CASSQDRASGGIRGTDTQYF
NA,NA,TRBJ2-3,TRBV3-1,TGTGCCAGCAGCCAAGATCCGGGGCGGACAGATACGCAGTATTTT,CASSQDPGRTDTQYF